This T cell receptor beta chain came from a study of T cells in tumors after PD-1 blockade (dated by TCRdb to the late 2010s). Some background on the complete study: Patients were excluded if they had prior checkpoint blockade, use of systemic immunosuppressants, or recent radiotherapy or other anti-cancer therapy within 4 weeks. Patients received pembrolizumab 200 mg every 3 weeks or cemiplimab 350 mg every 2 weeks. A subset of patients also received ongoing daily vismodegib 150 mg during anti-PD-1 treatment. An average of about 120,000 TCR templates (range about 24,000-280,000) and around 38,000 unique clonotypes was obtained for peripheral blood samples. Paired single-cell RNA and TCR sequencing was performed on site-matched tumors from BCC or SCC patients before and after anti-PD-1 therapy. To compare clonotypes in blood versus tumor, bulk TCR sequencing was run on 10 to 11 peripheral blood samples drawn from four or five patients. RECIST version 1.1 was used to evaluate clinical response. Overall results and qualifications from the work: Approximately 44% of the TCR clonotypes from tumors also showed up in blood, and some novel exhausted tumor clones were present in pre-treatment blood, which suggests peripheral recruitment. Where the novel T cell clones came from was not determined, and possible sources could include lymphoid organs or rare unexpanded clones inside the tumor or in the tumor periphery.

The immunoSEQ platform was used to carry out deep TCRbeta sequencing. The study's own analysis went as follows. Only productive rearrangements were exported from the immunoSEQ Analyzer for further analysis. T cell phenotypes were assigned to bulk TCRbeta clonotypes by matching the clonotypes to single-cell RNA+TCR-seq clones that had the same TCRbeta sequence. Using bulk TCR sequencing data, clone enrichment in tumor was calculated by dividing a clone's tumor frequency by the same clone's PBMC frequency. TCRs were grouped by GLIPH into specificity groups, defined as clusters of distinct TCRs likely recognizing common antigens via shared CDR3 motifs. TCRdb provides this immuneACCESS table in a form limited to in-frame rearrangements. Some clones are lacking; in checked studies, under half of them reflect an unresolved V gene, and why the rest are absent is not known. That table gives V, J and clone size, and the DNA gave D and trimming. The sample yields some 66,000 clones; about 74% were counted once. The ten largest account for about 4.5% of the sample.

To note about this clone: This receptor's antigen is unknown. Base-call qualities are not available, and no considerably larger clone is one nucleotide away.

The time point label, as the study defines it: after anti-PD-1 therapy. Genomic DNA extracted from tumor biopsies or peripheral blood was used for bulk TCRbeta sequencing, with input ranging from roughly 616 ng to 6,004 ng. Histologically proven advanced or metastatic basal or squamous cell carcinoma was present in all patients, all of whom were poor candidates for surgical resection. Of the approximately eleven patients in the basal cell carcinoma cohort, several underwent bulk tumor TCR sequencing. For CDR1 and CDR2, the germline V gene (reference sequence) lists PRHDT and FYEKMQ. V trim: 5 bases; J trim: 1 base; unmatched bases: 3. The CDR3 runs 15 amino acids, cysteine and phenylalanine included. Just CDR3 DNA is preserved here, 45 bases in frame from base 1.

The chain joins TRBV13 to TRBJ2-4, and TRBD2 aligns with 9 junction nucleotides. The source of this sequence is a human donor with basal cell carcinoma. The source material was PBMCs, sampled after anti-PD-1 treatment. The nucleotides read TGTGCCAGCAGCCCCGGACTAGCGGCCAAAAACATTCAGTACTTC. It is translated as CASSPGLAAKNIQYF. The CDR3, completed at both ends by the reference TRBV13 and TRBJ2-4 genes, gives the full variable domain AAGVIQSPRHLIKEKRETATLKCYPIPRHDTVYWYQQGPGQDPQFLISFYEKMQSDKGSIPDRFSAQQFSDYHSELNMSSLELGDSALYFCASSPGLAAKNIQYFGAGTRLSVL.